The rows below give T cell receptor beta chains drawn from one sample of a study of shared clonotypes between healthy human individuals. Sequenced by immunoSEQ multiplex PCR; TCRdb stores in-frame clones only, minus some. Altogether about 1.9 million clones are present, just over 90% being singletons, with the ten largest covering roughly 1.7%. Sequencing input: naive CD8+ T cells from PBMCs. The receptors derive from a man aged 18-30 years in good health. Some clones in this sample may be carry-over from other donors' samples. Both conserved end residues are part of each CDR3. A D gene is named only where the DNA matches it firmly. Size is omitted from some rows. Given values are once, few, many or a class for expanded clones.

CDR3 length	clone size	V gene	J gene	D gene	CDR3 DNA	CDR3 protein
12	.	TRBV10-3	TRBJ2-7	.	TGTGCCATCAGTGGAGGGCCAAACGAGCAGTACTTC	CAISGGPNEQYF
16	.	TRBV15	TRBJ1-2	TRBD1	TGTGCCACCAGCAGTTATCGAGGGGGCGATAACTATGGCTACACCTTC	CATSSYRGGDNYGYTF
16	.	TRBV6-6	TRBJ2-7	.	TGTGCCAGCAGTTACACAAAAGCCAGTTGGTCCTCCGAGCAGTACTTC	CASSYTKASWSSEQYF
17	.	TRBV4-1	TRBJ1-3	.	TGCGCCAGCAGCCAAGAAGGTATAAGTGAAACTGGAAACACCATATATTTT	CASSQEGISETGNTIYF
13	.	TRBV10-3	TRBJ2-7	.	TGTGCCATCAGTGAGTCACCCTCCTACGAGCAGTACTTC	CAISESPSYEQYF
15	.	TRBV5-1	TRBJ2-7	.	TGCGCCAGCAGCCCCGCCGGGGCGGAGAGCCACGAGCAGTACTTC	CASSPAGAESHEQYF
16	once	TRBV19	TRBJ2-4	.	TGTGCCAGTAGTATAGATTGGGGGGGCATCAAAAACATTCAGTACTTC	CASSIDWGGIKNIQYF
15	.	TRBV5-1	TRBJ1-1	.	TGCGCCAGCAGCCTACGTGGGGGGAGGAACACTGAAGCTTTCTTT	CASSLRGGRNTEAFF
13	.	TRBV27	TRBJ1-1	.	TGTGCCAGCAGTTTAGCAGAATCCACTGAAGCTTTCTTT	CASSLAESTEAFF
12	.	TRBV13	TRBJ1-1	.	TGTGCCAGCAGCTTTGGGACGGGGGAAGCTTTCTTT	CASSFGTGEAFF
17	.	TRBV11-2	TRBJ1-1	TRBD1	TGTGCCAGCAGCCGACGCCCAGCAGGGGGCTCAAACACTGAAGCTTTCTTT	CASSRRPAGGSNTEAFF
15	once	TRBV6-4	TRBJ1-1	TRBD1	TGTGCCAGCAGTGTCCCCCACGACAGGGGCACTGAAGCTTTCTTT	CASSVPHDRGTEAFF
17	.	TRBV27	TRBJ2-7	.	TGTGCCAGCAGCACCCGGCGCTCGGACGGGCCAGGGTACGAGCAGTACTTC	CASSTRRSDGPGYEQYF
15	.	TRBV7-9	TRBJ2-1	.	TGTGCCAGCAGCCCCGGGGTAGCGGTATACAATGAGCAGTTCTTC	CASSPGVAVYNEQFF
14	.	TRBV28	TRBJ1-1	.	TGTGCCAGCAGTCTTGGACACCCGAACACTGAAGCTTTCTTT	CASSLGHPNTEAFF
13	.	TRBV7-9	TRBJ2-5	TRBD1	TGTGCCAGCAGCTTAGAGACAGGGGGGACCCAGTACTTC	CASSLETGGTQYF
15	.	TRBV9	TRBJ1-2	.	TGTGCCAGCAACGCGGCGGGGCAGGGGATCTATGGCTACACCTTC	CASNAAGQGIYGYTF
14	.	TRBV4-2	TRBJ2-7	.	TGTGCCAGCAGCCAAGGCAGGAGCTCCTACGAGCAGTACTTC	CASSQGRSSYEQYF
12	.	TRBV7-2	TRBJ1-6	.	TGTGCCAGCAGCCAGTATAATTCACCCCTCCACTTT	CASSQYNSPLHF
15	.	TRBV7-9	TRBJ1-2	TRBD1	TGTGCCAGCAGCTTAGGGACAGGATGGGAGAGTGGCTACACCTTC	CASSLGTGWESGYTF
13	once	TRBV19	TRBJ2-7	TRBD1	TGTGCCAGTAGTATGCGGACAGGGCACGAGCAGTACTTC	CASSMRTGHEQYF
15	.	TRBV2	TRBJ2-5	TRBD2	TGTGCCAGCAGCTTAGGGACTACCACTTGGGAGACCCAGTACTTC	CASSLGTTTWETQYF
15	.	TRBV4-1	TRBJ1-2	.	TGCGCCAGCAGCCAAGTGCCACGCTCGAACTATGGCTACACCTTC	CASSQVPRSNYGYTF
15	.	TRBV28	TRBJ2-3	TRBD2	TGTGCCAGCAGTCCCTTTAGCGGGAGCACAGATACGCAGTATTTT	CASSPFSGSTDTQYF
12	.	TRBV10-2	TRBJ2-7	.	TGCGCCAGCAGCCCCGGCTCCTACGAGCAGTACTTC	CASSPGSYEQYF
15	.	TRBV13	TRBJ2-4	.	TGTGCCAGCAGCTCCCGAGGGGGGGCCAAAAACATTCAGTACTTC	CASSSRGGAKNIQYF
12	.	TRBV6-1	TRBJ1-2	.	TGTGCCAGCAGCGGGACGGGATATGGCTACACCTTC	CASSGTGYGYTF
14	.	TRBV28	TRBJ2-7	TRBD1	TGTGCCAGCAGTGCCTGGGACAGAACCTACGAGCAGTACTTC	CASSAWDRTYEQYF
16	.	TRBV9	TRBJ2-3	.	TGTGCCAGCAGCGTCGCCCTAGCTCAAAACACAGATACGCAGTATTTT	CASSVALAQNTDTQYF
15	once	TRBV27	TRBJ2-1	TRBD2	TGTGCCAGCAGTCTCCCCTGGGCGGGAGATAATGAGCAGTTCTTC	CASSLPWAGDNEQFF
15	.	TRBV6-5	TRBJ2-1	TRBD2	TGTGCCAGCAGTTACTGGGAGGGCCGGGGCTATGAGCAGTTCTTC	CASSYWEGRGYEQFF
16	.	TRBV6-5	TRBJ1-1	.	TGTGCCAGCAGTTACGGGGCAGGGCGGCAGTCCACTGAAGCTTTCTTT	CASSYGAGRQSTEAFF
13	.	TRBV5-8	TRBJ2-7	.	TGTGCCAGCAGCTTGTTAACTCCCTACGAGCAGTACTTC	CASSLLTPYEQYF
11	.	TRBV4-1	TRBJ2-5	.	TGCGCCAGCAGCCACAGGGAGACCCAGTACTTC	CASSHRETQYF
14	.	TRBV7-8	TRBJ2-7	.	TGTGCCAGCAGCTTAAGACGGCCCTCCTACGAGCAGTACTTC	CASSLRRPSYEQYF
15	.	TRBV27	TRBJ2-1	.	TGTGCCAGCAGTTTTCTCCCAGGTCCAGGCAATGAGCAGTTCTTC	CASSFLPGPGNEQFF
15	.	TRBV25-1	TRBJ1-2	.	TGTGCCAGCAGTGGCCTAGGACAGAGTAACTATGGCTACACCTTC	CASSGLGQSNYGYTF
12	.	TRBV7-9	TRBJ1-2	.	TGTGCCAGCAGCTTTGGGCAGGATGGCTACACCTTC	CASSFGQDGYTF
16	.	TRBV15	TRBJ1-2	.	TGTGCCACCAGCCCTTACGTTCAGGGGACGTACTATGGCTACACCTTC	CATSPYVQGTYYGYTF
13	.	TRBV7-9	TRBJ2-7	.	TGTGCCAGCAGCTTAATCCCGTCCTACGAGCAGTACTTC	CASSLIPSYEQYF
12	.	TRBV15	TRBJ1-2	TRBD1	TGTGCCACCAGCGGGACAGGGGAGGGCTACACCTTC	CATSGTGEGYTF